The 25 T cell receptor beta chains below were found in one sample sequenced in a study of blood T cells in healthy people across ages. Together with a sample-barcoded 5' primer, a J-beta primer mix was included in a second PCR lasting about 6 to 12 cycles. A single record per CDR3 protein comes from TCRdb applying MiXCR to the 5' RACE reads. This sample has approximately 700,000 distinct CDR3 sequences, with roughly 30% found just once. The sample was blood. These receptors all stem from an elderly woman in good health.

As regards this clonotype: A much larger clone lies a single base off, so this may be a read error. In DNA, the CDR3 is TGTGCCGGCAGTAGGGACAGGGAAGTCCGGCCCCAGCATTTT. Translating it yields CAGSRDREVRPQHF. The chain links TRBV2 to TRBJ1-5; 9 bases agree with TRBD1. The CDR3 sequence is 14 residues long. CDR1 SNHLY and CDR2 FYNNEI come from the germline V gene.

The chain employs TRBV7-2 and TRBJ2-7; D call uncertain. CDR1 and CDR2 from the germline V gene are SGHTA and FQGNSA. This CDR3 has 14 residues. V gave up 1 base and J gave up 5 bases, with 12 bases separating them. The CDR3 loop is CASSLVPGPHEQYF. CDR3 nucleotides: TGTGCCAGCAGCTTAGTTCCAGGACCCCACGAGCAGTACTTC. The full variable domain, in which reference TRBV7-2 and TRBJ2-7 provide the parts outside the CDR3, is GAGVSQSPSNKVTEKGKDVELRCDPISGHTALYWYRQSLGQGLEFLIYFQGNSAPDKSGLPSDRFSAERTGGSVSTLTIQRTQQEDSAVYLCASSLVPGPHEQYFGPGTRLTVT.

The sample holds a few counts of this clonotype. The rearrangement joins TRBV4-1 to TRBJ1-6, with 11 positions matching TRBD1. The germline V gene encodes CDR1 MGHRA and CDR2 YSYEKL. J gave up 11 bases and V 3 bases, and 12 bases lay outside the gene matches. The CDR3 has 17 amino acids. The CDR3 region is CASSQGTGGTGFAPLHF. The CDR3 DNA sequence: TGCGCCAGCAGCCAGGGGACAGGGGGAACTGGGTTCGCACCCCTCCACTTT.

About this clonotype itself: This could be a read error, since a much larger clone is one nucleotide away. The rearrangement uses TRBV30 and TRBJ2-1; D possibly corresponds to TRBD2 (6 bases). The CDR3 consists of 13 residues. The V end was cut by 2 bases, the J end by 10 bases, with 15 bases between. Looked up from germline, CDR1 is GTSNPN and CDR2 is SVGIG (reference sequence). CDR3 sequence reads: CAWSFLASEEQFF. Written as DNA, the CDR3 is TGTGCCTGGAGTTTCCTGGCTAGCGAGGAGCAGTTCTTC.

This clonotype has at least ten counts. J is TRBJ2-5 and V is TRBV28; D may be TRBD2 (6 bases). This CDR3 has 15 residues. Germline CDR1 is MDHEN and CDR2 is SYDVKM. Trimming took 2 bases from V and 11 from J, leaving 21 bases between them. This CDR3 reads CASSLGSVGGGGQYF. The CDR3 nucleotides read TGTGCCAGCAGTTTAGGAAGCGTGGGGGGTGGAGGGCAGTACTTC.

Of note for this clonotype: A much larger clone lies a single base off, so this may be a read error. The rearrangement links TRBV24-1 to TRBJ1-2; D is perhaps TRBD1 (6 bases). The CDR3 has 14 amino acids. The V end was cut by 3 bases, the J end by 7 bases, with 14 bases between. The germline V gene encodes CDR1 KGHDR and CDR2 SFDVKD. The CDR3, as DNA: TGTGCCACCAGTGATAAACAGGGCCGGGGTGGCTACACCTTC. Its translation: CATSDKQGRGGYTF.

Concerning this clonotype: A read error may explain this, as a much larger clone is one base away. The chain has TRBV20-1 and TRBJ1-2; D remains ambiguous. Germline loops: CDR1 DFQATT, CDR2 SNEGSKA (reference sequence). Trimming removed 1 base from V and 7 bases from J, with 13 bases in between. This CDR3 comprises 13 residues. CDR3 nucleotides: TGCAGTGCTAGAGTAGGTGGTCGAAGTGGCTACACCTTC. Its protein product is CSARVGGRSGYTF.

The rearrangement uses TRBV5-6 and TRBJ2-5; D not resolved. V lost 0 bases and J 3 bases, leaving 18 bases between the germline ends. CDR1 SGHDT and CDR2 YYEEEE come from the germline V gene. The CDR3 totals 17 residues. CDR3 sequence (DNA): TGTGCCAGCAGCTTGGGGCTTAAATTCTTCGAGAAAGAGACCCAGTACTTC. It is translated as CASSLGLKFFEKETQYF.

This clonotype was seen many times. The gene calls are TRBV20-1 and TRBJ2-3; 9 nucleotides match TRBD2. Germline CDR1 DFQATT, CDR2 SNEGSKA (reference sequence). Losses at the gene ends were 1 base for V and 4 bases for J; bases not matched to a gene: 3. CDR3 length equals 14 residues. The chain's CDR3 is CSARVAGGSDTQYF. The CDR3 DNA is TGCAGTGCTAGAGTCGCGGGGGGGTCAGATACGCAGTATTTT.

This clonotype occurred a few times. The rearrangement links TRBV19 to TRBJ1-6; the D gene is possibly TRBD1 (6 bases). CDR1 LNHDA and CDR2 SQIVND come from the germline V gene (reference sequence). The CDR3 runs to 13 residues. The V end was cut by 6 bases, the J end by 8 bases, with 11 bases between. This CDR3 is CASRDAGDSPLHF. CDR3 DNA sequence: TGTGCCAGTAGAGACGCAGGGGATTCACCCCTCCACTTT.

The sample holds many counts of this clonotype. The chain links TRBV7-9 to TRBJ1-2; no clear D. The germline V and J ends were trimmed by 1 base and 5 bases, with 8 bases remaining between them. Per the germline V gene, CDR1 is SEHNR and CDR2 is FQNEAQ (reference sequence). There are 13 residues in the CDR3. For the CDR3, the DNA is TGTGCCAGCAGCTTAGGGACCTTATATGGCTACACCTTC. Amino acids: CASSLGTLYGYTF.

This clonotype showed up many times. The V and J genes are TRBV6-2 or TRBV6-3 and TRBJ2-1; 7 nucleotides line up with TRBD2. This CDR3 is built from 16 residues. The ends lost 2 bases at V and 2 bases at J; junction bases unmatched: 6. The V gene's germline CDR1 is MNHEY and CDR2 SVGEGT. In DNA, the CDR3 is TGTGCCAGCAGTTACGTCGCGGGGGATCCCTACAATGAGCAGTTCTTC. It specifies CASSYVAGDPYNEQFF.

The chain joins TRBV12-3 or TRBV12-4 to TRBJ1-6; 7 bases are a match to TRBD1. This CDR3 spans 15 amino acids. With V trimmed by 2 bases and J by 6 bases, 4 bases remained unmatched. CDR3 in DNA: TGTGCCAGCAGTTTAACGGGACAGATTAATTCACCCCTCCACTTT. Translated, it gives CASSLTGQINSPLHF.

This chain joins TRBV12-3 or TRBV12-4 and TRBJ2-1, with 9 bases identical to TRBD2. Trimming removed 5 bases from V and 5 bases from J; junction bases left unmatched: 16. The CDR3 is made up of 18 amino acids. The CDR3 DNA is TGTGCCAGCAGTCCGAGGGGGATAGGGACTAGCATAAACAATGAGCAGTTCTTC. It translates to CASSPRGIGTSINNEQFF.

Note on this clonotype: One end of the junction does not line up with germline, which may come from a read error. The rearrangement links TRBV12-3 or TRBV12-4 to TRBJ2-3; either TRBD1 or TRBD2 may supply D (5 bases each). CDR3 length: 15 residues. As DNA, the CDR3 is TGTGCCAGCAGTTTCGAGGGACGGGAAGCAGATACGCAATATTTT. Encoded protein: CASSFEGREADTQYF.

This clonotype has a handful of counts. The chain is built from TRBV4-1 and TRBJ2-3; 12 bases are shared with TRBD2. CDR1 MGHRA and CDR2 YSYEKL come from the germline V gene. The CDR3 is 18 residues long. The V segment lost 3 bases and the J segment 3 bases; nucleotides outside the gene matches: 10. Here the CDR3 DNA reads TGCGCCAGCAGCCACTACGGGGAGACTAGCGGGAGAACAGATACGCAGTATTTT. Amino acid sequence: CASSHYGETSGRTDTQYF.

This clonotype was seen ten or more times. The chain joins TRBV5-6 to TRBJ2-3; tentatively, D is TRBD1 or TRBD2 (5 bases each). CDR1 is SGHDT and CDR2 is YYEEEE in the germline V gene. CDR3 size: 15 residues. Deletions cut 0 bases from V and 1 base from J, with 9 bases between. CDR3 coding DNA: TGTGCCAGCAGCTTGGCGGGGCCCGGCACAGATACGCAGTATTTT. Its protein product is CASSLAGPGTDTQYF. The variable domain in full, completed from reference TRBV5-6 and TRBJ2-3, reads DAGVTQSPTHLIKTRGQQVTLRCSPKSGHDTVSWYQQALGQGPQFIFQYYEEEERQRGNFPDRFSGHQFPNYSSELNVNALLLGDSALYLCASSLAGPGTDTQYFGPGTRLTVL.

As concerns this clonotype: A much larger clone lies one base from this, so it may be a read error. V gene TRBV28 combines with J gene TRBJ2-1, with 11 bases that match TRBD1. The CDR3 runs 14 residues. Germline V CDR1 and CDR2: MDHEN, SYDVKM. The V and J ends lost 5 bases and 9 bases, in that order; junction bases with no gene match: 6. This chain's CDR3 is CASSAPGQGAEQFF. CDR3 nucleotides: TGTGCCAGCAGTGCTCCAGGACAGGGGGCTGAGCAGTTCTTC.

This clonotype was recorded a few times. The chain combines TRBV5-1 with TRBJ2-5, with 12 bases matching TRBD1. The germline gives CDR1 SGHRS, CDR2 YFSETQ. The V segment lost 4 bases and the J segment 4 bases; nucleotides outside the gene matches: 5. There are 15 residues in the CDR3. The CDR3 sequence is CASSTGQGARETQYF. DNA for the CDR3: TGCGCCAGCAGCACGGGACAGGGGGCACGAGAGACCCAGTACTTC. Supplemented by reference TRBV5-1 and TRBJ2-5, the full variable domain reads KAGVTQTPRYLIKTRGQQVTLSCSPISGHRSVSWYQQTPGQGLQFLFEYFSETQRNKGNFPGRFSGRQFSNSRSEMNVSTLELGDSALYLCASSTGQGARETQYFGPGTRLLVL.

This clonotype was seen ten or more times. The chain couples TRBV4-3 to TRBJ1-1; no clear D. The length of the CDR3 is 15 residues. Germline CDR1 LGHNA, CDR2 YSLEER. V lost 0 bases, J lost 4 bases, and 12 bases lay in between. CDR3 in DNA: TGCGCCAGCAGCCAAGATCGCCACCGAACCACTGAAGCTTTCTTT. Amino acid sequence: CASSQDRHRTTEAFF.

This clonotype was counted many times. The rearrangement uses TRBV7-6 and TRBJ2-7; tentatively, D is TRBD2 (6 bases). The CDR3 contains 15 residues. CDR1 and CDR2 (germline): SGHVS, FNYEAQ. Trimming took off 4 bases at V and 7 bases at J, with 20 bases between the two ends. CDR3 sequence: CASSSYLGGTYEQYF. Here the CDR3 DNA reads TGTGCCAGCAGCTCCTACCTCGGGGGAACGTATGAGCAGTACTTC.

This clonotype was detected ten times or more. The CDR3 is CASWGTGGYNEQFF. CDR3 nucleotides: TGTGCCAGCTGGGGGACAGGTGGTTACAATGAGCAGTTCTTC. The chain links TRBV5-6 to TRBJ2-1; 8 nucleotides line up with TRBD1. V shed 7 bases and J 4 bases; nucleotides not matched to a gene: 7. CDR1 is SGHDT, CDR2 YYEEEE, per germline. The CDR3 contains 14 residues.

This clonotype occurred many times. One end of the junction is discordant with germline, which a read error may explain. J is TRBJ1-1 and V is TRBV5-1; tentatively, D is TRBD1 (5 bases). From germline, CDR1 is SGHRS and CDR2 YFSETQ. The CDR3 loop spans 14 amino acids. The CDR3 bases are TGTGCCAGCAGCCCGGGACGGACGAACACTGAAGCTTTCTTT. It translates to CASSPGRTNTEAFF. Combining the CDR3 with reference TRBV5-1 and TRBJ1-1 gives the whole variable domain KAGVTQTPRYLIKTRGQQVTLSCSPISGHRSVSWYQQTPGQGLQFLFEYFSETQRNKGNFPGRFSGRQFSNSRSEMNVSTLELGDSALYLCASSPGRTNTEAFFGQGTRLTVV.

A word on this clonotype: Mismatch with germline at one junction end may stem from a read error. The chain has TRBV5-6 and TRBJ1-1, with D maybe TRBD1 (6 bases). Germline loops: CDR1 SGHDT, CDR2 YYEEEE. The CDR3 totals 15 residues. The CDR3 loop reads CAGSLVRTRRGEAFF. The CDR3 DNA reads TGTGCCGGCAGCTTGGTGAGAACCCGCAGGGGTGAAGCTTTCTTT.

The J gene is TRBJ2-3, the V gene TRBV6-5; TRBD2 aligns across 13 bases. In germline, CDR1 is MNHEY, CDR2 SVGAGI. CDR3 length: 15 amino acids. V was clipped by 6 bases and J by 6 bases; unmatched bases: 6. CDR3 region: CASSQTSGGYDTQYF. The CDR3 DNA sequence: TGTGCCAGCAGCCAGACTAGCGGGGGGTACGATACGCAGTATTTT.